This entry features one TCR beta chain sequence. Its antigen is still unknown. The CDR3 runs 14 residues. The junction had 5 bases not matched to a gene; V was cut back by 4 bases and J by 5 bases. CDR1 is SGHRS and CDR2 is YFSETQ in the germline V gene. These data are taken from a study of shared clonotypes between healthy human individuals. The overall study: Per donor, CD8 memory used one plate, CD8 naive used two, CD4 memory used three and CD4 naive used three. General study results and limits: Generally, naive subsets came out with larger estimated richness than memory subsets.

Investigators divided CD4+ cells into CD45RA+ naive and CD45RA-negative memory subsets. TCRdb's copy holds only in-frame clones and misses some; the assay was immunoSEQ multiplex PCR. The profile covers 2,500,000 or so clones, with around 90% appearing a single time and around 0.14% taken by the ten largest. This sequence was found in a man younger than 35 in good health. The source material was naive CD4+ T cells sorted from blood. As for subset: CD45RA+ positively selected. The chain carries TRBV5-1 and TRBJ2-7, with 11 positions matching TRBD1. The CDR3 protein is CASSPRTGGDEQYF. In nucleotides, the CDR3 is TGCGCCAGCAGCCCAAGGACAGGGGGCGACGAGCAGTACTTC.